These 22 T cell receptor beta chains share one sample of origin, sequenced in a study of blood T cells in healthy people across ages. Through a sample-barcoded 5' primer and a J-beta primer mix, a second PCR was run for 7 to 11 cycles. TCRdb re-derived calls from the 5' RACE reads in MiXCR, one entry per CDR3 protein. The sample yields about 730,000 distinct CDR3 sequences, roughly 47% seen once. The specimen sequenced was blood. The origin of the receptors is a woman aged 55-69 years in good health.

This clonotype has just a few counts. This chain uses TRBV4-3 with TRBJ2-2; TRBD2 might be the D (6 bases). The germline CDR1 and CDR2 sequences are LGHNA and YSLEER. The ends were cut back, 0 bases at V and 7 bases at J, with 15 bases in the middle. CDR3 length: 16 residues. As DNA, the CDR3 is TGCGCCAGCAGCCAAGACACGGACTATCCGGACGGGGAGCTGTTTTTT. Its protein product is CASSQDTDYPDGELFF.

Points on this clonotype: A much larger clone lies a single base off, so this may be a read error. This chain joins TRBV20-1 and TRBJ2-1, with D uncertain. The germline CDR1 and CDR2 sequences are DFQATT and SNEGSKA (reference sequence). Trimming pared 4 bases from V and 1 base from J, leaving 11 bases between. CDR3 length equals 14 residues. This CDR3 is CSANLESSYNEQFF. The CDR3 DNA is TGCAGTGCTAACTTGGAGAGTTCCTACAATGAGCAGTTCTTC.

This clonotype was observed a handful of times. The chain joins TRBV2 to TRBJ2-1, with D hard to call. The CDR3 has 12 amino acids. In germline, CDR1 is SNHLY, CDR2 FYNNEI. Trimming took 11 bases from V and 4 from J, leaving 12 bases between them. The CDR3 bases are TGTGCCGGACGGGCCAATTACAATGAGCAGTTCTTC. Protein: CAGRANYNEQFF.

The chain has TRBV18 and TRBJ2-1; either TRBD1 or TRBD2 may fit D (5 bases each). CDR3 size: 15 residues. The V and J ends lost 4 bases and 5 bases respectively, with 15 bases between them. Germline CDR1 is KGHSH and CDR2 is LQKENI. In DNA, the CDR3 is TGTGCCAGCTCACACGGGGCTAACCTTAACAATGAGCAGTTCTTC. This translates into CASSHGANLNNEQFF. Full variable domain (remainder filled in from reference TRBV18 and TRBJ2-1): NAGVMQNPRHLVRRRGQEARLRCSPMKGHSHVYWYRQLPEEGLKFMVYLQKENIIDESGMPKERFSAEFPKEGPSILRIQQVVRGDSAAYFCASSHGANLNNEQFFGPGTRLTVL.

Only a few counts were recorded for this clonotype. V usage is TRBV5-1 and J usage is TRBJ1-5, with D possibly matching TRBD1 (6 bases). The germline gives CDR1 SGHRS, CDR2 YFSETQ. Trimming took 1 base from V and 6 from J, leaving 17 bases between them. The CDR3 has 16 amino acids. CDR3 in DNA: TGCGCCAGCAGCTTGTGGGGGAGACAGGACGGTCAGCCCCAGCATTTT. Translating it yields CASSLWGRQDGQPQHF.

This clonotype was counted only a few times. The chain uses TRBV3-1 and TRBJ2-1, with D perhaps TRBD1 (5 bases). This CDR3 spans 14 amino acids. CDR1 and CDR2 from the germline V gene are LGHDT and YNNKEL (reference sequence). Trimming cost V 2 bases and J 10 bases, with 15 bases left between them. The CDR3 DNA reads as TGTGCCAGCAGCCAAAATAGTGTAAAGGGGGAGCAGTTCTTC. Protein product: CASSQNSVKGEQFF.

The chain has TRBV7-3 and TRBJ2-5; D is ambiguous. Between the trimmed V and J ends, which lost 1 base and 0 bases, there was a span of 3 bases. From germline, CDR1 is SGHTA and CDR2 FQGTGA. The CDR3 spans 13 residues. The CDR3 here is CASSLNHQETQYF. In DNA, the CDR3 is TGTGCCAGCAGCTTAAACCACCAAGAGACCCAGTACTTC.

Concerning this clonotype: A much larger clone sits a single nucleotide away, making a read error possible. The chain uses TRBV6-2 or TRBV6-3 and TRBJ2-7; tentatively, D is TRBD1 or TRBD2 (5 bases each). V lost 4 bases, J lost 7 bases, and 17 bases lay in between. CDR3 length: 14 amino acids. Germline CDR1 and CDR2: MNHEY and SVGEGT. CDR3 in DNA: TGTGCCAGCAGTTCCATAAACGGGGCTGGTGAGCAGTACTTC. Protein sequence: CASSSINGAGEQYF.

The chain is built from TRBV2 and TRBJ2-6, with TRBD2 matching 7 bases. V gave up 8 bases and J gave up 1 base; unmatched junction bases: 8. From germline, CDR1 is SNHLY and CDR2 FYNNEI. The CDR3 has 16 amino acids. The CDR3 DNA follows: TGTGCCAGCTTACCGCTGGGGGGGTCTGGGGCCAACGTCCTGACTTTC. Translating it yields CASLPLGGSGANVLTF.

The chain employs TRBV4-2 and TRBJ2-1, with D uncertain. The germline CDR1 and CDR2 sequences are LGHNA and YNFKEQ. This CDR3 spans 15 amino acids. The ends were cut back, 1 base at V and 0 bases at J, with 7 bases in the middle. The CDR3 reads CASSQATASYNEQFF. DNA of the CDR3: TGTGCCAGCAGCCAAGCGACCGCCTCCTACAATGAGCAGTTCTTC.

The chain combines TRBV11-1 with TRBJ1-2; possible D gene TRBD1, 5 bases. The CDR3 spans 16 residues. Trimming shortened V by 4 bases and J by 1 base, and 16 bases separated the two germline ends. The germline gives CDR1 SGHAT, CDR2 FQDESV (reference sequence). The CDR3 region has the DNA TGTGCCAGCAGCTCGAGCAGGGCCGACCTTAACTATGGCTACACCTTC. Translated: CASSSSRADLNYGYTF.

V usage is TRBV24-1 and J usage is TRBJ2-1, with TRBD2 matching over 8 bases. Germline loops: CDR1 KGHDR, CDR2 SFDVKD. This CDR3 comprises 16 residues. V dropped 5 bases and J dropped 1; count of bases not matched to a gene: 6. The CDR3 bases are TGTGCCACCAGTGTCGGGACTAGAAGTTCCTACAATGAGCAGTTCTTC. It translates to CATSVGTRSSYNEQFF.

The rearrangement joins TRBV20-1 to TRBJ1-5; D unclear. V shed 0 bases and J shed 7 bases, with 13 bases lying between them. The CDR3 is 14 residues long. Germline V lookup: CDR1 DFQATT, CDR2 SNEGSKA (reference sequence). CDR3 DNA: TGCAGTGCTAGAGACGGGGTGCTGAAGCAGCCCCAGCATTTT. Translation: CSARDGVLKQPQHF.

The rearrangement uses TRBV4-2 and TRBJ2-5; D might be TRBD2 (6 bases). Germline V gene sequence: CDR1 LGHNA, CDR2 YNFKEQ. Trimming removed 0 bases from V and 1 base from J, with 9 bases in between. The CDR3 contains 15 residues. This chain's CDR3 is CASSQDKRAQETQYF. For the CDR3, the DNA is TGTGCCAGCAGCCAAGATAAGCGGGCCCAAGAGACCCAGTACTTC.

This chain uses TRBV7-9 with TRBJ2-7; maybe TRBD2 (7 bases). Trimming pared 2 bases from V and 2 bases from J, leaving 16 bases between. Germline V lookup: CDR1 SEHNR, CDR2 FQNEAQ (reference sequence). This CDR3 spans 16 amino acids. DNA of the CDR3: TGTGCCAGCAGCTTATGGGCACAGGGACTAACCTACGAGCAGTACTTC. This encodes CASSLWAQGLTYEQYF.

This clonotype was seen more than once but under ten times. J is TRBJ2-1 and V is TRBV5-1, with 9 bases that match TRBD2. Germline V lookup: CDR1 SGHRS, CDR2 YFSETQ. The CDR3 extends over 20 amino acids. J was trimmed by 0 bases and V by 0 bases; bases with no gene match: 13. As DNA, the CDR3 is TGCGCCAGCAGCTTGGGTAGTAGCGGGGGAACTTTTTTCTCCTACAATGAGCAGTTCTTC. Amino acid sequence: CASSLGSSGGTFFSYNEQFF.

This clonotype was recorded many times. This chain links TRBV6-2 or TRBV6-3 with TRBJ2-1; the D is unclear. This CDR3 is built from 15 residues. V lost 5 bases to trimming and J lost 0 bases, with 11 bases between them. The germline V gene encodes CDR1 MNHEY and CDR2 SVGEGT. CDR3 amino acids: CASSRTTSSYNEQFF. The CDR3 DNA reads as TGTGCCAGCAGTCGGACGACCAGCTCCTACAATGAGCAGTTCTTC.

The V and J genes are TRBV9 and TRBJ1-6, with 8 bases identical to TRBD1. With V trimmed by 4 bases and J by 10 bases, 10 bases remained unmatched. This CDR3 contains 15 residues. The germline V gene encodes CDR1 SGDLS and CDR2 YYNGEE. CDR3 protein: CASSPRQGRGSPLHF. CDR3 sequence (DNA): TGTGCCAGCAGCCCCCGACAGGGGCGGGGATCACCCCTCCACTTT.

The CDR3 DNA sequence: TGCGCCAGCAGCCTCGCCCCGGCGGACACAGATACGCAGTATTTT. Protein: CASSLAPADTDTQYF. This chain uses TRBV5-1 with TRBJ2-3; no clear D. V gave up 4 bases and J gave up 2 bases, with 14 bases separating them. The CDR3 consists of 15 residues. Looked up from germline, CDR1 is SGHRS and CDR2 is YFSETQ.

About this clonotype itself: A junction end diverges from the germline sequence, so it may reflect a read error. The J gene is TRBJ2-7, the V gene TRBV7-2, with 7 bases that match TRBD2. Germline loops: CDR1 SGHTA, CDR2 FQGNSA. The CDR3 runs 17 residues. CDR3 in DNA: TGTCCCAGCAGCTTTGGACCCAAGATAGCGGGCTCGATCGAGCAGTACTTC. As protein: CPSSFGPKIAGSIEQYF.

This clonotype was counted a few times. The chain recombines TRBV21-1 with TRBJ2-1; the table assigns TRBD2, which was not confirmed against the DNA. TRBV21-1 is a pseudogene. The CDR3 length is 18 residues. CDR3 nucleotide sequence: TGTGCCAGCAGCAGGTGGCTAGCGGGAGGGAAGTCCTACAATGAGCAGTTCTTC. Its translation: CASSRWLAGGKSYNEQFF.

This clonotype was seen more than once but under ten times. The chain recombines TRBV6-5 with TRBJ2-7; the D gene is possibly TRBD1 (6 bases). The CDR3 extends over 17 amino acids. The V end was cut by 2 bases, the J end by 0 bases, with 17 bases between. CDR1 and CDR2 (germline): MNHEY, SVGAGI. CDR3 region: CASSYTNPGQHSYEQYF. The CDR3, as DNA: TGTGCCAGCAGTTACACAAATCCGGGACAACACTCCTACGAGCAGTACTTC.